Reported below is one T cell receptor (beta chain). The CDR3 contains 12 residues. The germline gives CDR1 KGHDR, CDR2 SFDVKD. V was cut by 1 base and J by 6 bases, with 3 bases left in between. The source of the sample is a study of CD8 T cells in Susac syndrome. RNA, at about 0.5 to 1 ug, was reverse transcribed with random hexamers. TCRdb reprocessed the immunoSEQ multiplex PCR reads with MiXCR, giving one entry per CDR3 protein. The sample yields 180,000 or so distinct CDR3 sequences, 90% to 95% seen once. Sequencing of TCR beta was undertaken in CD8+ and CD4+ T cells derived from blood. The source of this sequence is a human donor in good health. Sequenced material: CD4+ T cells from PBMCs. This rearrangement joins TRBV24-1 to TRBJ2-1; D is unclear. As DNA, the CDR3 is TGTGCCACCAGTGATTTTACCAATGAGCAGTTCTTC. Translated: CATSDFTNEQFF.